These T cell receptor beta chains were read from a single sample in a study of OX40 agonist ivuxolimab in advanced cancers. Measured with immunoSEQ multiplex PCR; TCRdb has only the in-frame clones, and not every one. The sample includes 150,000 to 170,000 clones, 90% to 95% of them seen just once. The sequencing used CD4+ or CD8+ T cells sorted from blood, collected in a trial of the OX40 agonist ivuxolimab. Receptor source: an adult with an advanced solid tumor such as melanoma, head and neck, liver or kidney cancer. Both conserved end residues are part of each CDR3. The D gene is left open where the match is weak. The size field is filled for only some rows; it gives once, few, many or a size class.

D: TRBD2
J: TRBJ2-5
V: TRBV30
size: -
CDR3: CAWSVLAGGETQYF
DNA: TGTGCCTGGAGTGTCCTAGCGGGAGGGGAGACCCAGTACTTC

D: -
J: TRBJ1-1
V: TRBV5-1
size: -
CDR3: CASSPPQGGNTEAFF
DNA: TGCGCCAGCAGCCCACCCCAGGGAGGGAACACTGAAGCTTTCTTT

D: -
J: TRBJ2-7
V: TRBV4-3
size: -
CDR3: CASSQKTGLSYEQYF
DNA: TGCGCCAGCAGCCAAAAAACAGGGCTATCCTACGAGCAGTACTTC

D: -
J: TRBJ1-5
V: TRBV6-4
size: -
CDR3: CASSEQANQPQHF
DNA: TGTGCCAGCAGTGAACAGGCGAATCAGCCCCAGCATTTT

D: -
J: TRBJ1-3
V: TRBV4-3
size: -
CDR3: CASSPPRGASSGNTIYF
DNA: TGCGCCAGCAGCCCCCCCAGGGGCGCCAGCTCTGGAAACACCATATATTTT

D: TRBD1
J: TRBJ2-7
V: TRBV6-6
size: -
CDR3: CASSPVNRGAYEQYF
DNA: TGTGCCAGCAGTCCGGTTAACAGGGGGGCCTACGAGCAGTACTTC

D: -
J: TRBJ1-1
V: TRBV27
size: -
CDR3: CASSRRGAEAFF
DNA: TGTGCCAGCAGTCGCCGAGGGGCTGAAGCTTTCTTT

D: TRBD1
J: TRBJ1-5
V: TRBV18
size: once
CDR3: CASSPGGQGNQPQHF
DNA: TGTGCCAGCTCACCTGGGGGACAGGGCAATCAGCCCCAGCATTTT

D: -
J: TRBJ1-2
V: TRBV7-2
size: -
CDR3: CASSPGTSLGYGYTF
DNA: TGTGCCAGCAGCCCAGGGACTTCTCTGGGCTATGGCTACACCTTC

D: -
J: TRBJ1-2
V: TRBV30
size: -
CDR3: CAWRPTPWGYTF
DNA: TGTGCCTGGAGGCCCACCCCCTGGGGCTACACCTTC

D: -
J: TRBJ2-7
V: TRBV18
size: -
CDR3: CASSPPVGAYEQYF
DNA: TGTGCCAGCTCACCACCGGTCGGGGCATACGAGCAGTACTTC

D: -
J: TRBJ1-1
V: TRBV2
size: -
CDR3: CASSAGVDTEAFF
DNA: TGTGCCAGCAGTGCTGGGGTGGACACTGAAGCTTTCTTT

D: -
J: TRBJ2-1
V: TRBV7-2
size: -
CDR3: CASRGLSANSYNEQFF
DNA: TGTGCCAGCAGGGGTCTTTCGGCCAATTCCTACAATGAGCAGTTCTTC

D: -
J: TRBJ1-2
V: TRBV7-2
size: -
CDR3: CASSLAPGRGYGYTF
DNA: TGTGCCAGCAGCTTAGCCCCGGGCAGGGGCTATGGCTACACCTTC

D: -
J: TRBJ1-1
V: TRBV15
size: -
CDR3: CATSTPGKNTEAFF
DNA: TGTGCCACCAGCACCCCCGGGAAGAACACTGAAGCTTTCTTT

D: -
J: TRBJ2-1
V: TRBV10-3
size: few
CDR3: CAISEISGYEQFF
DNA: TGTGCCATCAGTGAAATTTCTGGGTATGAGCAGTTCTTC

D: -
J: TRBJ2-1
V: TRBV4-2
size: -
CDR3: CASSLAPAGSSYNEQFF
DNA: TGTGCCAGCAGCCTCGCTCCGGCGGGGAGCTCCTACAATGAGCAGTTCTTC

D: -
J: TRBJ1-1
V: TRBV11-3
size: -
CDR3: CASSTGFRGLENTEAFF
DNA: TGTGCCAGCAGCACTGGGTTTCGAGGTCTTGAGAACACTGAAGCTTTCTTT

D: -
J: TRBJ1-1
V: TRBV6-5
size: -
CDR3: CASSYSANTEAFF
DNA: TGTGCCAGCAGTTACTCGGCGAACACTGAAGCTTTCTTT

D: -
J: TRBJ2-7
V: TRBV18
size: -
CDR3: CASSPPVGEQYF
DNA: TGTGCCAGCTCACCACCTGTTGGGGAGCAGTACTTC

D: -
J: TRBJ2-5
V: TRBV5-1
size: once
CDR3: CATSPRPKDKEETQYF
DNA: TGCGCCACCTCCCCTCGACCCAAAGATAAGGAAGAGACCCAGTACTTC

D: -
J: TRBJ2-5
V: TRBV5-1
size: -
CDR3: CASSLAGQLNQETQYF
DNA: TGCGCCAGCAGCTTGGCCGGACAGCTAAACCAAGAGACCCAGTACTTC

D: TRBD1
J: TRBJ1-1
V: TRBV10-3
size: -
CDR3: CAISPRTGTNTEAFF
DNA: TGTGCCATCAGTCCCAGGACAGGAACAAACACTGAAGCTTTCTTT

D: TRBD2
J: TRBJ2-3
V: TRBV28
size: -
CDR3: CASIQPLAGPTDTQYF
DNA: TGTGCCAGCATCCAACCTCTAGCGGGACCCACAGATACGCAGTATTTT

D: TRBD1
J: TRBJ2-7
V: TRBV27
size: -
CDR3: CASMVQGAYEQYF
DNA: TGTGCCAGCATGGTACAGGGGGCCTACGAGCAGTACTTC

D: TRBD2
J: TRBJ2-5
V: TRBV5-4
size: -
CDR3: CASSLEGLAGGPETQYF
DNA: TGTGCCAGCAGCTTGGAGGGACTAGCGGGGGGGCCCGAGACCCAGTACTTC

D: TRBD2
J: TRBJ2-1
V: TRBV19
size: -
CDR3: CASSLLAGGTSYNEQFF
DNA: TGTGCCAGTAGTCTCCTAGCGGGGGGCACCTCCTACAATGAGCAGTTCTTC

D: -
J: TRBJ2-3
V: TRBV12-5
size: -
CDR3: CASGSRTNGGTQYF
DNA: TGTGCTAGTGGTTCCCGGACCAACGGTGGTACGCAGTATTTT

D: TRBD1
J: TRBJ2-7
V: TRBV6-1
size: -
CDR3: CASSPREGASYEQYF
DNA: TGTGCCAGCAGTCCCCGAGAGGGGGCCTCTTACGAGCAGTACTTC

D: -
J: TRBJ1-2
V: TRBV4-1
size: -
CDR3: CASSQDVVRSGGYTF
DNA: TGCGCCAGCAGCCAAGACGTCGTCCGCTCGGGCGGCTACACCTTC

D: TRBD1
J: TRBJ1-3
V: TRBV6-6
size: -
CDR3: CASGWDRGNTIYF
DNA: TGTGCCAGCGGTTGGGACAGGGGAAACACCATATATTTT

D: TRBD1
J: TRBJ1-5
V: TRBV7-2
size: -
CDR3: CASSAQGAGSNQPQHF
DNA: TGTGCCAGCAGCGCACAGGGGGCAGGGAGCAATCAGCCCCAGCATTTT

D: TRBD1
J: TRBJ2-5
V: TRBV5-1
size: -
CDR3: CASSLGGTGPYQETQYF
DNA: TGCGCCAGCAGCTTGGGGGGGACAGGCCCGTACCAAGAGACCCAGTACTTC

D: TRBD1
J: TRBJ1-3
V: TRBV4-2
size: -
CDR3: CASSQFLTGQGAAGNTIYF
DNA: TGTGCCAGCAGCCAATTCTTGACCGGGCAGGGGGCCGCTGGAAACACCATATATTTT

D: -
J: TRBJ2-5
V: TRBV7-2
size: once
CDR3: CASSFGGPETQYF
DNA: TGTGCCAGCAGCTTTGGGGGGCCGGAGACCCAGTACTTC

D: -
J: TRBJ1-5
V: TRBV28
size: -
CDR3: CASSPDSNQPQHF
DNA: TGTGCCAGCAGTCCGGACAGTAATCAGCCCCAGCATTTT

D: -
J: TRBJ2-7
V: TRBV5-1
size: -
CDR3: CASSLGATVSYEQYF
DNA: TGCGCCAGCAGCTTGGGGGCGACGGTCTCCTACGAGCAGTACTTC

D: -
J: TRBJ1-4
V: TRBV7-9
size: -
CDR3: CASRLLTGLGTNEKLFF
DNA: TGTGCCAGCAGACTATTAACAGGGCTTGGAACTAATGAAAAACTGTTTTTT

D: -
J: TRBJ2-3
V: TRBV5-4
size: -
CDR3: CASSLGGRTYSSTDTQYF
DNA: TGTGCCAGCAGCTTAGGGGGACGGACGTACTCTAGCACAGATACGCAGTATTTT

D: -
J: TRBJ1-1
V: TRBV29-1
size: -
CDR3: CSVGPGTAEAFF
DNA: TGCAGCGTCGGGCCCGGGACGGCTGAAGCTTTCTTT

D: -
J: TRBJ1-5
V: TRBV9
size: -
CDR3: CAKPSRGDNSNQPQHF
DNA: TGTGCCAAGCCCTCGAGGGGGGACAATAGCAATCAGCCCCAGCATTTT

D: -
J: TRBJ2-7
V: TRBV5-1
size: -
CDR3: CASSLALAPLEQYF
DNA: TGCGCCAGCAGCTTGGCCCTGGCCCCCCTAGAGCAGTACTTC

D: -
J: TRBJ1-1
V: TRBV29-1
size: -
CDR3: CSVESGGTEAFF
DNA: TGCAGCGTTGAATCCGGGGGCACTGAAGCTTTCTTT

D: TRBD1
J: TRBJ1-5
V: TRBV27
size: few
CDR3: CASSSTGQLSNQPQHF
DNA: TGTGCCAGCAGTTCGACGGGACAGCTTAGCAATCAGCCCCAGCATTTT

D: TRBD1
J: TRBJ2-1
V: TRBV7-2
size: -
CDR3: CASSGNGQGVENEQFF
DNA: TGTGCCAGCAGCGGGAATGGACAGGGGGTCGAAAATGAGCAGTTCTTC

D: TRBD1
J: TRBJ2-4
V: TRBV4-3
size: once
CDR3: CASSLVGTGRMYF
DNA: TGCGCCAGCAGCCTGGTCGGGACAGGGCGAATGTACTTC

D: -
J: TRBJ2-3
V: TRBV7-6
size: -
CDR3: CASSLVGSGADTQYF
DNA: TGTGCCAGCAGCTTAGTTGGCTCTGGGGCAGATACGCAGTATTTT

D: -
J: TRBJ2-5
V: TRBV5-4
size: -
CDR3: CASRTEGGQETQYF
DNA: TGTGCCAGCAGGACCGAGGGGGGCCAAGAGACCCAGTACTTC

D: -
J: TRBJ2-3
V: TRBV7-9
size: -
CDR3: CASRPRVGPDTQYF
DNA: TGTGCCAGCAGGCCCAGGGTTGGCCCAGATACGCAGTATTTT

D: -
J: TRBJ2-7
V: TRBV7-9
size: -
CDR3: CASSLESSYEQYF
DNA: TGTGCCAGCAGCTTAGAGAGCTCCTACGAGCAGTACTTC

D: -
J: TRBJ2-3
V: TRBV19
size: few
CDR3: CASSALGDTQYF
DNA: TGTGCCAGTAGTGCGTTGGGGGATACGCAGTATTTT

D: TRBD2
J: TRBJ2-3
V: TRBV5-4
size: -
CDR3: CASSLASGRTDTQYF
DNA: TGTGCCAGCAGCTTGGCTAGCGGGCGCACAGATACGCAGTATTTT

D: TRBD1
J: TRBJ1-1
V: TRBV6-6
size: -
CDR3: CASSYSPDRGRAHGFF
DNA: TGTGCCAGCAGTTACTCCCCGGACAGGGGCCGAGCGCACGGTTTCTTT

D: TRBD1
J: TRBJ2-7
V: TRBV6-5
size: -
CDR3: CASSYRGPYEQYF
DNA: TGTGCCAGCAGTTACAGGGGGCCCTACGAGCAGTACTTC

D: TRBD2
J: TRBJ2-1
V: TRBV5-1
size: -
CDR3: CASSQAGTRGNEQFF
DNA: TGCGCCAGCAGCCAGGCCGGGACTAGGGGTAATGAGCAGTTCTTC

D: -
J: TRBJ2-7
V: TRBV5-1
size: -
CDR3: CASSLLGTGPYEQYF
DNA: TGCGCCAGCAGCCTGCTCGGGACGGGTCCCTACGAGCAGTACTTC